One and the same sample provided the 18 T cell receptor beta chains below, sequenced in a study of cytomegalovirus exposure and HLA in healthy donors. Primers included in the PCR were 60 Vbeta and 13 Jbeta primers. The assay was immunoSEQ multiplex PCR, and TCRdb's table has in-frame clones only and misses some. Here the sample spans fewer than 150,000 clones, about 80% being singletons. Sequencing was performed on PBMCs. Receptors originate from a man in his forties or fifties in good health and CMV-seronegative.

This clone was observed a few times. The chain uses TRBV6-1 and TRBJ2-6, with D tentatively TRBD1 (6 bases). Germline V gives CDR1 MNHNS, CDR2 SASEGT. There are 16 residues in the CDR3. V lost 2 bases and J lost 2, with 10 bases in between. Here the CDR3 DNA reads TGTGCCAGCAGTGAATCGGCAGGGGCTGGGGCCAACGTCCTGACTTTC. Translation: CASSESAGAGANVLTF.

The V call is TRBV16, the J call TRBJ2-3; TRBD1 aligns across 8 bases. From germline, CDR1 is KGHSY and CDR2 FQNENV. Germline trimming cut 0 bases from V and 8 bases from J; bases unmatched to any gene: 7. The CDR3 spans 15 residues. The CDR3 here is CASSQSGQGALTQYF. DNA of the CDR3: TGTGCCAGCAGCCAATCGGGCCAGGGGGCGCTTACGCAGTATTTT.

The V gene is TRBV28, the J gene TRBJ2-7, with D unresolved. From germline, CDR1 is MDHEN and CDR2 SYDVKM. The ends were cut back, 4 bases at V and 2 bases at J, with 12 bases in the middle. The CDR3 has 14 residues. The CDR3 loop reads CASSSAISTYEQYF. The CDR3 bases are TGTGCCAGCAGTTCCGCCATTAGTACCTACGAGCAGTACTTC.

The J gene is TRBJ1-2, the V gene TRBV10-3; D is perhaps TRBD1 (5 bases). This CDR3 contains 13 residues. Germline V gene data show CDR1 as ENHRY and CDR2 as SYGVKD. Deletions cut 3 bases from V and 2 bases from J, with 7 bases between. The CDR3: CAISDQGNYGYTF. CDR3 DNA: TGTGCCATCAGTGATCAGGGAAACTATGGCTACACCTTC.

This clone occurred once. V is TRBV7-9 and J is TRBJ2-1; D is perhaps TRBD1 (6 bases). The V gene lost 1 base and the J gene lost 6 bases, with 13 bases spanning the gap. CDR1 and CDR2 (germline): SEHNR, FQNEAQ (reference sequence). The CDR3 sequence is 15 residues long. The CDR3 loop reads CASSLGAGVGNEQFF. The CDR3 DNA sequence: TGTGCCAGCAGCTTAGGGGCAGGGGTGGGCAATGAGCAGTTCTTC. Using reference TRBV7-9 and TRBJ2-1 for the parts outside the CDR3, the full variable domain is DTGVSQNPRHKITKRGQNVTFRCDPISEHNRLYWYRQTLGQGPEFLTYFQNEAQLEKSRLLSDRFSAERPKGSFSTLEIQRTEQGDSAMYLCASSLGAGVGNEQFFGPGTRLTVL.

This rearrangement joins TRBV6-1 to TRBJ1-5; possibly TRBD1 for D (6 bases). The germline V and J ends were trimmed by 6 bases and 6 bases, with 15 bases remaining between them. The CDR3 runs to 14 residues. Germline values: CDR1 MNHNS, CDR2 SASEGT. As DNA, the CDR3 is TGTGCCAGCAGGGCGGACAGCCGGGGTCAGCCCCAGCATTTT. Translation gives CASRADSRGQPQHF.

This chain connects TRBV2 to TRBJ1-1, with D uncertain. The CDR3 is 12 residues long. CDR1 SNHLY and CDR2 FYNNEI come from the germline V gene. The V gene lost 4 bases and the J gene lost 11 bases, with 14 bases spanning the gap. CDR3 in amino acids: CASSVGIASAFF. The CDR3 DNA reads TGTGCCAGCAGTGTGGGCATCGCCTCCGCTTTCTTT.

This sequence joins TRBV6-6 and TRBJ2-2, with unresolved D. V lost 6 bases, J lost 8 bases, and 10 bases lay in between. From germline, CDR1 is MNHNY and CDR2 SVGAGI (reference sequence). This CDR3 spans 12 amino acids. The CDR3 nucleotides read TGTGCCAGCAGCGAATGGCCGGGGGAGCTGTTTTTT. Translating it yields CASSEWPGELFF.

V gene TRBV28 combines with J gene TRBJ1-3, with D unclear. The V and J ends lost 11 bases and 0 bases respectively, with 14 bases between them. Germline CDR1 is MDHEN and CDR2 is SYDVKM. The CDR3 consists of 14 residues. Here the CDR3 reads CAGKLSTSGNTIYF. The CDR3, as DNA: TGTGCCGGCAAACTATCGACCTCTGGAAACACCATATATTTT.

This rearrangement joins TRBV19 to TRBJ1-2, with 8 bases lining up with TRBD1. This CDR3 has 14 amino acids. Germline loops: CDR1 LNHDA, CDR2 SQIVND (reference sequence). V was clipped by 6 bases and J by 7 bases; unmatched bases: 10. In DNA form, the CDR3 reads TGTGCCAGTAGACCCTTCGACAGGGGATCTGGCTACACCTTC. It specifies CASRPFDRGSGYTF. The whole variable domain, remainder taken from reference TRBV19 and TRBJ1-2, is DGGITQSPKYLFRKEGQNVTLSCEQNLNHDAMYWYRQDPGQGLRLIYYSQIVNDFQKGDIAEGYSVSREKKESFPLTVTSAQKNPTAFYLCASRPFDRGSGYTFGSGTRLTVV.

The chain combines TRBV28 with TRBJ2-7, with 7 bases that match TRBD1. From germline, CDR1 is MDHEN and CDR2 SYDVKM. This CDR3 has 13 amino acids. V trimming: 6 bases; J trimming: 2 bases; junction bases outside the gene matches: 4. The CDR3 spells CASRVGTAYEQYF. In DNA form, the CDR3 reads TGTGCCAGCAGGGTAGGGACAGCCTACGAGCAGTACTTC.

This clone was counted a single time. The V gene is TRBV28, the J gene TRBJ1-5; TRBD1 aligns across 9 bases. The CDR3 extends over 14 amino acids. The ends lost 7 bases at V and 6 bases at J; junction bases unmatched: 7. Per the germline V gene, CDR1 is MDHEN and CDR2 is SYDVKM. CDR3 protein: CASTGTGFSQPQHF. The CDR3 region has the DNA TGTGCCAGCACGGGGACAGGGTTTAGTCAGCCCCAGCATTTT.

The rearrangement joins TRBV15 to TRBJ1-4, with 11 bases that match TRBD1. The length of the CDR3 is 15 residues. Germline lookup yields CDR1 LNHNV and CDR2 YYDKDF (reference sequence). The J segment lost 8 bases and the V segment lost 4 bases, leaving 6 bases of the junction unmatched. The CDR3 region is CATSKTDRGREKLFF. CDR3 coding DNA: TGTGCCACCAGCAAAACGGACAGGGGGCGAGAAAAACTGTTTTTT. The variable domain in full, completed from reference TRBV15 and TRBJ1-4, reads DAMVIQNPRYQVTQFGKPVTLSCSQTLNHNVMYWYQQKSSQAPKLLFHYYDKDFNNEADTPDNFQSRRPNTSFCFLDIRSPGLGDTAMYLCATSKTDRGREKLFFGSGTQLSVL.

For the CDR3, the DNA is TGTGCCAGCAGACCGACAGGCCAATCTTCCTACGAGCAGTACTTC. Translation: CASRPTGQSSYEQYF. This chain connects TRBV7-9 to TRBJ2-7; D may be TRBD1 (6 bases). V gave up 6 bases and J gave up 1 base, with 16 bases separating them. The CDR3 is 15 amino acids. Germline CDR1 reads SEHNR; CDR2 reads FQNEAQ (reference sequence).

The chain recombines TRBV30 with TRBJ2-1, with 8 bases identical to TRBD2. V was pared by 0 bases and J by 4 bases, with 2 bases of the junction left unmatched. The germline V gene encodes CDR1 GTSNPN and CDR2 SVGIG (reference sequence). CDR3 length equals 14 residues. CDR3 DNA sequence: TGTGCCTGGAGTGTAGGCGGGGGGTACAATGAGCAGTTCTTC. Translated, it gives CAWSVGGGYNEQFF.

The V gene is TRBV6-5, the J gene TRBJ2-5; 9 bases agree with TRBD1. The closer fit of TRBJ2-7 to the DNA end suggests the J call may be wrong. This CDR3 spans 14 amino acids. CDR1 and CDR2 (germline): MNHEY, SVGAGI. The CDR3, as DNA: TGTGCCAGCAGGCAACGACAGGGGGCCTACGAGCAGTACTTC. Its translation: CASRQRQGAYEQYF.

The chain carries TRBV6-1 and TRBJ2-7; the match to TRBD1 covers 10 bases. The CDR3 runs 15 residues. After removal of 2 bases from V and 2 bases from J, the junction contained 3 bases not matched to a gene. Germline loops: CDR1 MNHNS, CDR2 SASEGT. CDR3 amino acids: CASSEPGQGTYEQYF. CDR3 DNA: TGTGCCAGCAGTGAACCGGGACAGGGGACCTACGAGCAGTACTTC.

V gene TRBV5-1 combines with J gene TRBJ2-1; 9 bases map to TRBD1. This CDR3 is 15 amino acids long. Germline V gives CDR1 SGHRS, CDR2 YFSETQ. Trimming cost V 3 bases and J 1 base; bases outside gene matches: 2. The CDR3 loop is CASSSGTGSYNEQFF. The DNA for the CDR3 is TGCGCCAGCAGCTCCGGGACAGGGTCCTACAATGAGCAGTTCTTC.